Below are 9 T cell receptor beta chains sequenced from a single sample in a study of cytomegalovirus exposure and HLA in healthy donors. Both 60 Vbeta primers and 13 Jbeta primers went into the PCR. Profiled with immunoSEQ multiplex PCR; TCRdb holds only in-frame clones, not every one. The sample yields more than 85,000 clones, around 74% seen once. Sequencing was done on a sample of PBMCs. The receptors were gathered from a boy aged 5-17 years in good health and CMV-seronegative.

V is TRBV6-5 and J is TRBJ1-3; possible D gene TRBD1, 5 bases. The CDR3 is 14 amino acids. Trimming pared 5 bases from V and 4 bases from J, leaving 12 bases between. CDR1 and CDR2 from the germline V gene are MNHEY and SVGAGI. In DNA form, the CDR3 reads TGTGCCAGCAGTCTGGGACTTAAGGGAAACACCATATATTTT. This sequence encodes CASSLGLKGNTIYF.

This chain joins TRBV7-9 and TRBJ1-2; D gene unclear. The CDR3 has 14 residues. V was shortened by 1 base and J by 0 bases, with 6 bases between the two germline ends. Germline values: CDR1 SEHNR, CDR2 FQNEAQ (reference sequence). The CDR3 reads CASSLEVANYGYTF. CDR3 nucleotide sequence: TGTGCCAGCAGCTTAGAAGTAGCTAACTATGGCTACACCTTC.

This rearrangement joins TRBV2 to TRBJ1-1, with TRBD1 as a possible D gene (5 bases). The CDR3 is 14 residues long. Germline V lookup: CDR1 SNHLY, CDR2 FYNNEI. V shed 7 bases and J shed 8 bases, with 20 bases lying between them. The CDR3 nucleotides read TGTGCCAGCAACCCGGACATCAACTCAGGGGAAGCTTTCTTT. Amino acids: CASNPDINSGEAFF. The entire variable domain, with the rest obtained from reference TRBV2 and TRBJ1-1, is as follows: EPEVTQTPSHQVTQMGQEVILRCVPISNHLYFYWYRQILGQKVEFLVSFYNNEISEKSEIFDDQFSVERPDGSNFTLKIRSTKLEDSAMYFCASNPDINSGEAFFGQGTRLTVV.

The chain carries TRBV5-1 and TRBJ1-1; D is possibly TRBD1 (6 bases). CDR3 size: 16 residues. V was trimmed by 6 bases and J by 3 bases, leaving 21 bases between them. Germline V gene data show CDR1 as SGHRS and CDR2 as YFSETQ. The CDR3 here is CASNGGAGILDTEAFF. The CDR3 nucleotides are TGCGCCAGCAACGGGGGGGCAGGGATTTTGGACACTGAAGCTTTCTTT.

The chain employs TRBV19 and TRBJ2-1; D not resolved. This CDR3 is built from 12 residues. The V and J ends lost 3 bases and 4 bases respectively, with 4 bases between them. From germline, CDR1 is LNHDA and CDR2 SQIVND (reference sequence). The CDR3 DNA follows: TGTGCCAGTAGTATCCTATACAATGAGCAGTTCTTC. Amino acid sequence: CASSILYNEQFF.

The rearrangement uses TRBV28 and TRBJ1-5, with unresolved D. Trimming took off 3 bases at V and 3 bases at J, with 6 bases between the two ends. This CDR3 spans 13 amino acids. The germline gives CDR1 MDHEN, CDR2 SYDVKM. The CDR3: CASSLSPNQPQHF. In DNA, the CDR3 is TGTGCCAGCAGTTTGAGTCCCAATCAGCCCCAGCATTTT.

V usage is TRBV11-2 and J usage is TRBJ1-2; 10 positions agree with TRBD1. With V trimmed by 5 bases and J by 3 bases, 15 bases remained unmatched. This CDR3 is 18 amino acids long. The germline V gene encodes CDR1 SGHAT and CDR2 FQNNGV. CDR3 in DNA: TGTGCCAGCAGCCGTACCGGGACAGGGGCGTCTGAGGACTATGGCTACACCTTC. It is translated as CASSRTGTGASEDYGYTF.

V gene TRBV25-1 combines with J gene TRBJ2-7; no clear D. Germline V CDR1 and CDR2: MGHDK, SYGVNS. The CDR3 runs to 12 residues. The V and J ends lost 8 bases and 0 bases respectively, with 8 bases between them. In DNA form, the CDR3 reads TGTGCCAGCTCACAAAGCTCCTACGAGCAGTACTTC. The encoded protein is CASSQSSYEQYF.

CDR3 DNA sequence: TGTGCCAGCAGTTCCATCAGAGGACAGGTCTACGAGCAGTACTTC. Translation: CASSSIRGQVYEQYF. V is TRBV28 and J is TRBJ2-7, with 7 bases fitting TRBD1. The CDR3 totals 15 residues. The V segment lost 4 bases and the J segment 3 bases; nucleotides outside the gene matches: 9. Per the germline V gene, CDR1 is MDHEN and CDR2 is SYDVKM.